These 9 T cell receptor beta chains share one sample of origin, sequenced in a study of blood T cell repertoires in COVID-19. TCRdb keeps only in-frame clones here, not all; method: immunoSEQ multiplex PCR. The top ten clones hold roughly 0.94% of a sample with around 120,000 clones, about 90% of them seen once. Sequencing was done on a sample of peripheral blood. The origin of the receptors is a woman between 45 and 65 years old with active or convalescent COVID-19.

V usage is TRBV12-5 and J usage is TRBJ1-1, with 12 bases identical to TRBD1. This CDR3 has 18 amino acids. The V and J ends lost 1 base and 9 bases, in that order; junction bases with no gene match: 15. The germline CDR1 and CDR2 sequences are LGHNT and FRNRAP. The CDR3: CASGLDGTGGGRSSQAFF. The CDR3 bases are TGTGCTAGTGGTTTGGACGGGACAGGGGGCGGGAGGTCATCCCAAGCTTTCTTT.

The chain employs TRBV12-3 or TRBV12-4 and TRBJ2-7; D gene ambiguous. V was pared by 5 bases and J by 3 bases, with 5 bases between. This CDR3 is 11 amino acids long. The CDR3 loop reads CASSKHYEQYF. For the CDR3, the DNA is TGTGCCAGCAGTAAACACTACGAGCAGTACTTC.

V and J are TRBV7-9 and TRBJ1-2; 8 bases match TRBD1. The CDR3 consists of 13 residues. V trimming: 5 bases; J trimming: 8 bases; junction bases outside the gene matches: 7. Germline V lookup: CDR1 SEHNR, CDR2 FQNEAQ (reference sequence). Here the CDR3 DNA reads TGTGCCAGCAGCCCGGGACAGGTCAGGGGCTACACCTTC. This codes for CASSPGQVRGYTF.

Here the CDR3 reads CASSIGVALTSTDTQYF. The CDR3 DNA reads as TGTGCCAGTAGTATAGGGGTAGCCCTTACTAGCACAGATACGCAGTATTTT. The chain combines TRBV19 with TRBJ2-3; no definite D call. With 1 base removed from V and 0 bases from J, the gap between germline ends came to 14 bases. The germline V gene has CDR1 LNHDA and CDR2 SQIVND (reference sequence). The CDR3 runs 17 residues.

This chain links TRBV2 with TRBJ2-5, with D hard to call. The length of the CDR3 is 11 residues. Trimming removed 3 bases from V and 4 bases from J, with 3 bases in between. CDR1 is SNHLY, CDR2 FYNNEI, per germline. The DNA of the CDR3 is TGTGCCAGCAGTGACTCAGAGACCCAGTACTTC. Translation: CASSDSETQYF.

The J gene is TRBJ1-5, the V gene TRBV29-1; D may be TRBD1 (6 bases). V dropped 3 bases and J dropped 6 bases, with 12 bases sitting between them. The V gene's germline CDR1 is SQVTM and CDR2 ANQGSEA. The CDR3 contains 13 residues. The CDR3 DNA reads TGCAGCGTTGATGGCGGGGGCGGTCAGCCCCAGCATTTT. Its translation is CSVDGGGGQPQHF.

In its sample, this clone was seen once. The chain carries TRBV5-1 and TRBJ1-3; no clear D. Looked up from germline, CDR1 is SGHRS and CDR2 is YFSETQ. V shed 5 bases and J shed 4 bases, with 10 bases lying between them. The CDR3 consists of 13 residues. The DNA for the CDR3 is TGCGCCAGCAGGGACTCAATAGGAAACACCATATATTTT. It encodes CASRDSIGNTIYF.

V usage is TRBV6-5 and J usage is TRBJ1-4, with a tentative D call TRBD1 (6 bases). Per the germline V gene, CDR1 is MNHEY and CDR2 is SVGAGI. The CDR3 length is 13 residues. V was pared by 5 bases and J by 8 bases, with 12 bases between. The CDR3 protein is CASSRTVGEKLFF. The CDR3 DNA reads TGTGCCAGCAGTAGGACAGTGGGCGAAAAACTGTTTTTT.

V and J are TRBV6-5 and TRBJ1-2, with 7 bases aligning to TRBD1. The CDR3 totals 16 residues. Losses at the gene ends were 6 bases for V and 4 bases for J; bases not matched to a gene: 14. Germline-derived CDR1 and CDR2 are MNHEY and SVGAGI. The CDR3 DNA sequence: TGTGCCAGCAGATACACTCCGGGACAGTCGTTCTATGGCTACACCTTC. This codes for CASRYTPGQSFYGYTF.